This TCR beta chain was captured by sequencing in a study of cytomegalovirus exposure and HLA in healthy donors. Study results and limitations: There were a few CMV-associated chains whose specificity for CMV antigens was confirmed in vitro. The study labeled fewer than 200 TCR beta chains cytomegalovirus-associated. Across donors, most TCRs were seen rarely, yet some public ones were widespread.

A note on this clone: Its antigen is unknown.

Method: immunoSEQ multiplex PCR; TCRdb's copy keeps in-frame clones and lacks some. The data show roughly 300,000 clones, 87% seen once. Deletions cut 0 bases from V and 5 bases from J, with 10 bases between. This CDR3 is built from 14 residues. Germline V gene data show CDR1 as LGHNA and CDR2 as YSLEER. This TCR was sampled from a woman aged 25 to 45 in good health and CMV-seropositive. The V gene is TRBV4-3, the J gene TRBJ2-5; TRBD2 is a possible D gene (6 bases). Sample: PBMCs. CDR3 nucleotide sequence: TGCGCCAGCAGCCAAGACGGCGGGGTTGAGACCCAGTACTTC. Residues: CASSQDGGVETQYF.